This entry lists 14 T cell receptor beta chains sequenced from one sample in a study of cytomegalovirus exposure and HLA in healthy donors. PCR used 60 Vbeta primers and 13 Jbeta primers. Clones were read by immunoSEQ multiplex PCR, and TCRdb kept only the in-frame ones, dropping some. The repertoire has 150,000 to 200,000 clones, approximately 85% of them found once; the top ten carry less than 2.5%. The sample consisted of PBMCs. The receptors stem from a man aged 18 to 30 in good health and CMV-seropositive.

The chain has TRBV4-1 and TRBJ1-5, with 7 bases aligning to TRBD1. Germline CDR1 reads MGHRA; CDR2 reads YSYEKL. This CDR3 region has 15 residues. The J segment lost 4 bases and the V segment lost 3 bases, leaving 6 bases of the junction unmatched. CDR3 protein: CASSHPDRDNQPQHF. The CDR3 region has the DNA TGCGCCAGCAGCCATCCTGACAGGGATAATCAGCCCCAGCATTTT.

This clone was counted a few times. The chain joins TRBV10-3 to TRBJ1-1; TRBD1 is a possible D gene (6 bases). CDR3 length: 13 amino acids. V gave up 7 bases and J gave up 2 bases, with 11 bases separating them. Germline-derived CDR1 and CDR2 are ENHRY and SYGVKD. The CDR3 reads CAINTRGNTEAFF. CDR3 nucleotide sequence: TGTGCCATCAATACCAGGGGAAACACTGAAGCTTTCTTT.

This chain uses TRBV7-9 with TRBJ2-5; TRBD2 aligns across 12 bases. Germline CDR1 is SEHNR and CDR2 is FQNEAQ (reference sequence). V lost 5 bases and J lost 5; bases outside the gene matches: 6. The CDR3 loop spans 15 amino acids. This chain's CDR3 is CASSDGTSGRETQYF. In DNA form, the CDR3 reads TGTGCCAGCAGCGACGGGACTAGCGGGCGGGAGACCCAGTACTTC.

The count of this clone is one. V is TRBV6-5 and J is TRBJ1-1; the D gene is possibly TRBD1 (6 bases). The germline gives CDR1 MNHEY, CDR2 SVGAGI. The CDR3 runs to 13 residues. Deletions cut 7 bases from V and 0 bases from J, with 9 bases between. Here the CDR3 DNA reads TGTGCCAGCAACAGGGTAATGAACACTGAAGCTTTCTTT. This encodes CASNRVMNTEAFF.

This sequence joins TRBV7-9 and TRBJ1-4; D not certain. Trimming pared 6 bases from V and 8 bases from J, leaving 10 bases between. Germline loops: CDR1 SEHNR, CDR2 FQNEAQ (reference sequence). This CDR3 is built from 12 residues. The CDR3 loop reads CASSILQEKLFF. CDR3 in DNA: TGTGCCAGCAGTATACTTCAAGAAAAACTGTTTTTT.

The J gene is TRBJ2-1, the V gene TRBV29-1; D perhaps matches TRBD2 (6 bases). Trimming pared 4 bases from V and 9 bases from J, leaving 13 bases between. CDR3 length: 12 residues. Germline V gene lookup returns CDR1 SQVTM and CDR2 ANQGSEA. CDR3 DNA: TGCAGCGTTGTTACGGGGGAGGCTGAGCAGTTCTTC. Protein: CSVVTGEAEQFF.

V is TRBV4-2 and J is TRBJ1-4; D unresolved. Trimming pared 0 bases from V and 0 bases from J, leaving 8 bases between. Looked up from germline, CDR1 is LGHNA and CDR2 is YNFKEQ. CDR3 length: 16 amino acids. CDR3 DNA: TGTGCCAGCAGCCAAGAGTTCGGTGCAACTAATGAAAAACTGTTTTTT. Translated: CASSQEFGATNEKLFF.

The genes are TRBV6-1 and TRBJ2-1, with D maybe TRBD2 (6 bases). The CDR3 sequence is 16 residues long. Germline CDR1 reads MNHNS; CDR2 reads SASEGT. V was pared by 1 base and J by 0 bases, with 10 bases between. CDR3 nucleotide sequence: TGTGCCAGCAGTGAAGTTGGCGGGGTCTCCTACAATGAGCAGTTCTTC. Translating gives CASSEVGGVSYNEQFF.

This chain links TRBV9 with TRBJ1-6; maybe TRBD1 (5 bases). CDR1 and CDR2 (germline): SGDLS, YYNGEE. Trimming took off 2 bases at V and 1 base at J, with 16 bases between the two ends. The CDR3 consists of 18 residues. The CDR3 DNA is TGTGCCAGCAGCGTTGGGGGGACCCGAGGATCCTATAATTCACCCCTCCACTTT. It encodes CASSVGGTRGSYNSPLHF.

The chain has TRBV7-3 and TRBJ2-3, with 10 nucleotides matching TRBD2. V lost 4 bases to trimming and J lost 2 bases; unmatched junction nucleotides: 3. The CDR3 totals 15 residues. Germline assignment: CDR1 SGHTA and CDR2 FQGTGA. DNA of the CDR3: TGTGCCAGCAGCTCACTAGCGGGGCACACAGATACGCAGTATTTT. Its translation: CASSSLAGHTDTQYF.

Of note for this clone: A junction end diverges from the germline sequence, so it may reflect a read error. The V and J genes are TRBV28 and TRBJ1-2; D may be TRBD1 (6 bases). From germline, CDR1 is MDHEN and CDR2 SYDVKM. The CDR3 is 11 residues long. The CDR3 DNA follows: TGTGCCAGCAGTTCCCTAGCGGGACATTCCTTC. Amino acids: CASSSLAGHSF.

This clone was seen a handful of times. The rearrangement uses TRBV6-1 and TRBJ1-2; 7 bases are shared with TRBD1. Germline V CDR1 and CDR2: MNHNS, SASEGT. The length of the CDR3 is 14 residues. V gave up 4 bases and J gave up 4 bases; unmatched junction bases: 6. CDR3 coding DNA: TGTGCCAGCAGTGCAGACACAGGGGTCTATGGCTACACCTTC. Encoded protein: CASSADTGVYGYTF.

Only a few counts were recorded for this clone. J is TRBJ1-2 and V is TRBV5-4; 9 bases agree with TRBD1. With 4 bases clipped from V and 4 bases from J, the junction kept 5 bases outside the gene matches. The length of the CDR3 is 14 residues. Germline V gene lookup returns CDR1 SGHNT and CDR2 YYREEE (reference sequence). The CDR3 reads CASSPPDRGYGYTF. CDR3 coding DNA: TGTGCCAGCAGCCCTCCGGACAGGGGCTATGGCTACACCTTC.

CDR3 in DNA: TGCAGTGCCATGGTAGCCGGGGAGCTGTTTTTT. This sequence encodes CSAMVAGELFF. The V gene is TRBV20-1, the J gene TRBJ2-2; D is unclear. V shed 6 bases and J shed 6 bases, with 8 bases lying between them. Germline CDR1 DFQATT, CDR2 SNEGSKA (reference sequence). This CDR3 region has 11 residues.